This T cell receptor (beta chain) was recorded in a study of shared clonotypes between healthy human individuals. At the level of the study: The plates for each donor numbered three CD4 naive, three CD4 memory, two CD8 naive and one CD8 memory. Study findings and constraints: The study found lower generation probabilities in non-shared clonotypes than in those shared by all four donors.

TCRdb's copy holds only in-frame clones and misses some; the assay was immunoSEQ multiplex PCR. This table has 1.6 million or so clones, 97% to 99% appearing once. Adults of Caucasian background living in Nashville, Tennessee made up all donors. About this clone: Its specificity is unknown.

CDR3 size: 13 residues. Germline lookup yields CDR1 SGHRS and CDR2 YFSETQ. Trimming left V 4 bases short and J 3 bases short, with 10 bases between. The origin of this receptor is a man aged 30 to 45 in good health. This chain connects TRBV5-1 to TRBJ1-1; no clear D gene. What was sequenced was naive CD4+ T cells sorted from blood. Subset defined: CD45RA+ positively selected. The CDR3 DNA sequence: TGCGCCAGCAGCATCGGACCAGACACTGAAGCTTTCTTT. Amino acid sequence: CASSIGPDTEAFF.